The TCR beta chain under discussion was sequenced for a study of blood T cell repertoires in COVID-19. Assay: immunoSEQ multiplex PCR; the TCRdb copy retains only in-frame clones and omits some. The table lists about 160,000 clones, roughly 85% of them singletons. Trimming removed 3 bases from V and 10 bases from J, with 18 bases in between. Germline CDR1 KGHSH, CDR2 LQKENI. The CDR3 has 14 residues. The V and J genes are TRBV18 and TRBJ1-2; perhaps TRBD1 as D (5 bases). The sequenced sample consisted of peripheral blood. The sequence derives from a human donor with acute or convalescent COVID-19. The donor label of this sample is uncertain. CDR3 region: CASSPASGGRFYTF. The CDR3 DNA reads TGTGCCAGCTCACCTGCGTCCGGGGGACGATTCTACACCTTC.